This T cell receptor beta chain was sequenced during a study of post-analysis software for immune sequencing data. Study-level information: Relapsing-remitting, secondary progressive and progressive-relapsing multiple sclerosis were all included among the disease courses.

V was cut by 7 bases and J by 7 bases, with 20 bases left in between. This CDR3 has 14 residues. CDR1 and CDR2 (germline): MNHEY, SVGEGT. Overall study results and limits: Batch-matched samples strongly co-clustered by F measure. TRBV5-6, TRBV5-1 and TRBV20-1 belonged to a set of a handful of TRBV segments that were more frequent in patients than controls.

A word on this clonotype: Its antigen is not identified.

cDNA libraries of TCR beta carried unique molecular identifiers. TCRdb called the PCR reads again in MiXCR, with one record for every CDR3 protein. The table records hundreds of thousands of distinct CDR3 sequences, approximately 59% of them present only once. This clonotype originated in a girl aged 2-10 years with multiple sclerosis. The chain couples TRBV6-2 or TRBV6-3 to TRBJ2-7; D is possibly TRBD2 (7 bases). The specimen sequenced was blood. The CDR3, as DNA: TGTGCCAGCACTCTCCGGGGGGCCCCGGGGGAGCAGTACTTC. Translating it yields CASTLRGAPGEQYF.